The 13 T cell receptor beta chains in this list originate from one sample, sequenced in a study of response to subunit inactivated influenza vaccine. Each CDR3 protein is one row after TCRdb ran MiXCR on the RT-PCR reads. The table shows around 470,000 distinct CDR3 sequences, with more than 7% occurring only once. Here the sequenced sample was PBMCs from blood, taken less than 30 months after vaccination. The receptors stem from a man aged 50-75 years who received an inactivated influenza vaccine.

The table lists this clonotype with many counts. In nucleotides, the CDR3 is TGTGCCAGCAGCCCCGATACCCGTCAGCCCCAGCATTTT. Protein: CASSPDTRQPQHF. The V and J genes are TRBV7-2 and TRBJ1-5, with D uncertain. The CDR3 contains 13 residues. Germline V lookup: CDR1 SGHTA, CDR2 FQGNSA. The V gene lost 5 bases and the J gene lost 6 bases, with 11 bases spanning the gap. Based on the CDR3 plus reference TRBV7-2 and TRBJ1-5, the full variable domain is GAGVSQSPSNKVTEKGKDVELRCDPISGHTALYWYRQSLGQGLEFLIYFQGNSAPDKSGLPSDRFSAERTGGSVSTLTIQRTQQEDSAVYLCASSPDTRQPQHFGDGTRLSIL.

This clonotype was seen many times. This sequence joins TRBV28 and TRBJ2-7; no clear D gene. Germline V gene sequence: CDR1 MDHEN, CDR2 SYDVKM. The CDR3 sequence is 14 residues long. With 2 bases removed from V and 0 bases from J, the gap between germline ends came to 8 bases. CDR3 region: CASSLVVSSYEQYF. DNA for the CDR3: TGTGCCAGCAGTTTAGTGGTGAGCTCCTACGAGCAGTACTTC.

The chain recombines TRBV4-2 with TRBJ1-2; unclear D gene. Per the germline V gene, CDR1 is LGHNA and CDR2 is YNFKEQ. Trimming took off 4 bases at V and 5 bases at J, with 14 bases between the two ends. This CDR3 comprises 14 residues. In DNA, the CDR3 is TGTGCCAGCAGCCGAGAACGGTCGGGATATGGCTACACCTTC. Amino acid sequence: CASSRERSGYGYTF.

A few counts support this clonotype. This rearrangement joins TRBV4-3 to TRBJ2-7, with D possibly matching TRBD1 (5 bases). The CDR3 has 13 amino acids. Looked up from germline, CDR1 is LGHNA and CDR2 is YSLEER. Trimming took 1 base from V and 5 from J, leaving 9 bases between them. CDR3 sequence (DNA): TGCGCCAGCAGCCAAGCTCAGGGCCACGAGCAGTACTTC. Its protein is CASSQAQGHEQYF.

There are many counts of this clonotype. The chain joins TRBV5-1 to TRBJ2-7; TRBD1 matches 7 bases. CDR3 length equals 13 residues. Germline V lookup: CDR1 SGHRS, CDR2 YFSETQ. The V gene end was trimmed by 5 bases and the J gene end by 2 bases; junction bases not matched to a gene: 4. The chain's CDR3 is CASRYGQAYEQYF. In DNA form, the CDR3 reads TGCGCCAGCAGATACGGACAGGCCTACGAGCAGTACTTC.

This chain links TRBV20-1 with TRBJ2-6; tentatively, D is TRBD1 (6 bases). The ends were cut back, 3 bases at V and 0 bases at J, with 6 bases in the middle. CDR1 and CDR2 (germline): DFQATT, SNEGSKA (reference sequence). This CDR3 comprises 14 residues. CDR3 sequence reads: CSARDSSGANVLTF. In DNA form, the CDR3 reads TGCAGTGCTAGGGACAGCTCTGGGGCCAACGTCCTGACTTTC.

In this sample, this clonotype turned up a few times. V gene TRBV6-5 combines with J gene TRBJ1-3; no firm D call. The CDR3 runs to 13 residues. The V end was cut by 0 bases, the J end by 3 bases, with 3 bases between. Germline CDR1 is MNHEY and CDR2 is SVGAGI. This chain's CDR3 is CASSYSFGNTIYF. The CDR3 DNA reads TGTGCCAGCAGTTACTCGTTTGGAAACACCATATATTTT.

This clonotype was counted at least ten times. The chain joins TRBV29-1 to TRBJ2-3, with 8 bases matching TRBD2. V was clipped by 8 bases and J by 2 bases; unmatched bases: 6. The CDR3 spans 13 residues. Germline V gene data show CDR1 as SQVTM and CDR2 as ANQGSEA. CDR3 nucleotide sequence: TGCAGCCTACTAGCGGAGTTCACAGATACGCAGTATTTT. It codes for CSLLAEFTDTQYF.

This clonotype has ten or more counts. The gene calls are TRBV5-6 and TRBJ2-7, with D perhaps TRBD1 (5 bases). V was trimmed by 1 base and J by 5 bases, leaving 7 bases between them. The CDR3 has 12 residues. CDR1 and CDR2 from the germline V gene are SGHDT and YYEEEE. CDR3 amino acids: CASSLSGNEQYF. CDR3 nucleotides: TGTGCCAGCAGCTTGTCAGGGAACGAGCAGTACTTC. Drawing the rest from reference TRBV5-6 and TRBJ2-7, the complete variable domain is DAGVTQSPTHLIKTRGQQVTLRCSPKSGHDTVSWYQQALGQGPQFIFQYYEEEERQRGNFPDRFSGHQFPNYSSELNVNALLLGDSALYLCASSLSGNEQYFGPGTRLTVT.

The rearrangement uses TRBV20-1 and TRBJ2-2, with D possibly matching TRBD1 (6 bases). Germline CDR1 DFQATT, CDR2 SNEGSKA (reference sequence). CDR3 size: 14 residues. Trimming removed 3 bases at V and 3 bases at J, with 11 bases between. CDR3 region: CSASPTGYTGELFF. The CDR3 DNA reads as TGCAGTGCTAGCCCCACAGGGTACACCGGGGAGCTGTTTTTT.

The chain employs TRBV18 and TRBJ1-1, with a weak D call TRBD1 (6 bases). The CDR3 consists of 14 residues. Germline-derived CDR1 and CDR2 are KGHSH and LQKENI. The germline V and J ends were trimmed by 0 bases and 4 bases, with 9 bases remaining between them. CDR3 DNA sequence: TGTGCCAGCTCACCACCGGGGGCCGTCACTGAAGCTTTCTTT. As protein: CASSPPGAVTEAFF.

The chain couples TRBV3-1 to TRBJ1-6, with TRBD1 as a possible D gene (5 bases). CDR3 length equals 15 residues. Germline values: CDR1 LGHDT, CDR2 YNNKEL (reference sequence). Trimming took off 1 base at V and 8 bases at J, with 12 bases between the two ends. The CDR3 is CASSQVGRGHSPLHF. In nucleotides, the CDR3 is TGTGCCAGCAGCCAAGTGGGTAGGGGACATTCACCCCTCCACTTT.

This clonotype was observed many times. The CDR3 loop reads CASSFGRKGRNTEAFF. CDR3 in DNA: TGTGCCAGCAGCTTCGGACGAAAAGGTAGGAACACTGAAGCTTTCTTT. V and J are TRBV14 and TRBJ1-1; the D is unclear. Germline CDR1 reads SGHDN; CDR2 reads FVKESK. The CDR3 spans 16 residues. Trimming took 5 bases from V and 1 from J, leaving 17 bases between them.